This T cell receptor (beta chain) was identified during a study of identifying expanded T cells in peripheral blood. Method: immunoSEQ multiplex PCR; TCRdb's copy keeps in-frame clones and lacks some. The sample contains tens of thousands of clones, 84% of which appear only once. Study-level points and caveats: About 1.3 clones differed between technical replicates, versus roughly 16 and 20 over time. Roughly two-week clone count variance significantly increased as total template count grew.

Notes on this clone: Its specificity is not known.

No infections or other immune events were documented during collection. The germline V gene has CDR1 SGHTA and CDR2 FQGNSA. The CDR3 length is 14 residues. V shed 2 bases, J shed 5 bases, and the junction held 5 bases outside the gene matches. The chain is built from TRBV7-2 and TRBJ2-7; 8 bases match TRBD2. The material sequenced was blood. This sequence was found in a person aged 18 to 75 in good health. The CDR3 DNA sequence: TGTGCCAGCAGCTTAATCTTTAGCGGGAACGAGCAGTACTTC. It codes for CASSLIFSGNEQYF. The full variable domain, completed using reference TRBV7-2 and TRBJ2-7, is GAGVSQSPSNKVTEKGKDVELRCDPISGHTALYWYRQSLGQGLEFLIYFQGNSAPDKSGLPSDRFSAERTGGSVSTLTIQRTQQEDSAVYLCASSLIFSGNEQYFGPGTRLTVT.